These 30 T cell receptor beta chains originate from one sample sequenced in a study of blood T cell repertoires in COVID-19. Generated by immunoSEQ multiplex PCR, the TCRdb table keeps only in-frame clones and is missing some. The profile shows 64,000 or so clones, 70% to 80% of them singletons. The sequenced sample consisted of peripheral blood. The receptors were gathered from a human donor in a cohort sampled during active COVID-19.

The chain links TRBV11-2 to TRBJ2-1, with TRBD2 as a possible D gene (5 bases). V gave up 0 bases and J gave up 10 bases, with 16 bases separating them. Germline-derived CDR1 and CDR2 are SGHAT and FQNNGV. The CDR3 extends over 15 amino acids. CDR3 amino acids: CASSLDQRGKEEQFF. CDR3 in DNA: TGTGCCAGCAGCTTAGATCAACGGGGAAAAGAGGAGCAGTTCTTC.

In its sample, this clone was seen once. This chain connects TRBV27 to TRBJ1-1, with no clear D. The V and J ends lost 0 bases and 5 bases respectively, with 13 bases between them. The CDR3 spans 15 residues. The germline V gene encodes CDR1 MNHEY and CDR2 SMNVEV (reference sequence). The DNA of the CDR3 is TGTGCCAGCAGTTTATCGATAAGGTTCGGGACTGAAGCTTTCTTT. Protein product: CASSLSIRFGTEAFF.

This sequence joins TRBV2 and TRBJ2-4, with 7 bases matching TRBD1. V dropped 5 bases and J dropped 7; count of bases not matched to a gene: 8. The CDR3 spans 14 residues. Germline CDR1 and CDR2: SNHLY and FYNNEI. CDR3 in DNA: TGTGCCAGCAGTTTTCGGACAGGTGGGAACATTCAGTACTTC. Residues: CASSFRTGGNIQYF.

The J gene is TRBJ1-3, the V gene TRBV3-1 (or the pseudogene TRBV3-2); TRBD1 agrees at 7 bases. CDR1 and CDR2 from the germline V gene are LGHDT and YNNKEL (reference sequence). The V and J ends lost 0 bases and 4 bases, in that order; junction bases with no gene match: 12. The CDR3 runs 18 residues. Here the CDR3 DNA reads TGTGCCAGCAGCCAAGATGGGACAGCCACCCCGAAGGGAAACACCATATATTTT. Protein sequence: CASSQDGTATPKGNTIYF.

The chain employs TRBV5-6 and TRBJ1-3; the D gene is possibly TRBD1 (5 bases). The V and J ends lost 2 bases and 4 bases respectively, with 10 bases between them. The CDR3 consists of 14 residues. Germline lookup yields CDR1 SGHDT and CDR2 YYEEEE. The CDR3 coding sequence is TGTGCCAGCAGCTTTGGGGGGACCGGAAACACCATATATTTT. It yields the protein CASSFGGTGNTIYF.

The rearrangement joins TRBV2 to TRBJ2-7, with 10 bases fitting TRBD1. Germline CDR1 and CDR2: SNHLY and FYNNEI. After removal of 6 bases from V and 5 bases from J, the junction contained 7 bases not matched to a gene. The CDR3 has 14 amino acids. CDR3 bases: TGTGCCAGCAGGGGACAGGGGCTCGTGAACGAGCAGTACTTC. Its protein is CASRGQGLVNEQYF.

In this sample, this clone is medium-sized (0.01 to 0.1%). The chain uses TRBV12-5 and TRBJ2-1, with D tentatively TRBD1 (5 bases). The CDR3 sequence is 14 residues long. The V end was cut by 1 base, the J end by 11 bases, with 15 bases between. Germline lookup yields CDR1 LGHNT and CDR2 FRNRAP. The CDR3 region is CASGLGRTPVQQFF. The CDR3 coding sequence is TGTGCTAGTGGTTTGGGCCGGACACCCGTCCAGCAGTTCTTC. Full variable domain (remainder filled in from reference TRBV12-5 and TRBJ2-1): DARVTQTPRHKVTEMGQEVTMRCQPILGHNTVFWYRQTMMQGLELLAYFRNRAPLDDSGMPKDRFSAEMPDATLATLKIQPSEPRDSAVYFCASGLGRTPVQQFFGPGTRLTVL.

CDR3 DNA: TGCGCCAGCAGCCCAGTACAGGTCGGCCCCTATGGCTACACCTTC. Residues: CASSPVQVGPYGYTF. The rearrangement links TRBV5-1 to TRBJ1-2; perhaps TRBD1 as D (5 bases). The V end was cut by 4 bases, the J end by 4 bases, with 17 bases between. CDR3 length: 15 residues. The germline V gene encodes CDR1 SGHRS and CDR2 YFSETQ.

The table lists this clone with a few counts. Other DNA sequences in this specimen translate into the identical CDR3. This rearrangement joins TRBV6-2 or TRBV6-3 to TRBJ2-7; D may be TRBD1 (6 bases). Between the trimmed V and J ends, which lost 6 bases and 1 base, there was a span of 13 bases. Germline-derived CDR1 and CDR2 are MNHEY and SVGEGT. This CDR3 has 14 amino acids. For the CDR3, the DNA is TGTGCCAGCAGCTGGGACAAGCTATCCTACGAGCAGTACTTC. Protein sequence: CASSWDKLSYEQYF.

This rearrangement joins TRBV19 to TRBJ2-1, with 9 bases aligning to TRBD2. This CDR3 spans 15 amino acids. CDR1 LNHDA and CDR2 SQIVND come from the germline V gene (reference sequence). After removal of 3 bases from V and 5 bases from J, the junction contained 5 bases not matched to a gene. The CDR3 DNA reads TGTGCCAGTAGTATCGGTCTAGCGGGAAACAATGAGCAGTTCTTC. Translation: CASSIGLAGNNEQFF.

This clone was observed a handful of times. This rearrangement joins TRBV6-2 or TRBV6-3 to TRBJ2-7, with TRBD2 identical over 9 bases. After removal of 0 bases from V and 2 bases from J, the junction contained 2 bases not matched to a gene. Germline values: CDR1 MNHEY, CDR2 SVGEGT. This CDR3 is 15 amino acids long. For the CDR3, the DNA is TGTGCCAGCAGTTACTCTGCGGGAGGGCCCTACGAGCAGTACTTC. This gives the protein CASSYSAGGPYEQYF.

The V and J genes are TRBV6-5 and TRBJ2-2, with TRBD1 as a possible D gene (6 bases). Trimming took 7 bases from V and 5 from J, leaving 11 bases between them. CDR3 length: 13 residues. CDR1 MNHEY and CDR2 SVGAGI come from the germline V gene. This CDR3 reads CASTTGWTGELFF. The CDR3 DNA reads TGTGCCAGCACCACAGGGTGGACCGGGGAGCTGTTTTTT.

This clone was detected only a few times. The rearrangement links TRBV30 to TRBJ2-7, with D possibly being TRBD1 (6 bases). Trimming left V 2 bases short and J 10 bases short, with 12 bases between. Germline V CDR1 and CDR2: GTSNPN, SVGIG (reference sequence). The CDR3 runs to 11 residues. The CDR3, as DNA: TGTGCCTGGAGTCCAGGGGTTCACCAGTACTTC. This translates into CAWSPGVHQYF.

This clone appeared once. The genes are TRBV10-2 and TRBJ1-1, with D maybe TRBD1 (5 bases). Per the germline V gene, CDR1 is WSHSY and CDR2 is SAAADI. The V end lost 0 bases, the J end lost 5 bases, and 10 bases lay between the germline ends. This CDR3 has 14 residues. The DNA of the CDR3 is TGCGCCAGCAGTGAGTCGATTGGGGGGACTGAAGCTTTCTTT. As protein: CASSESIGGTEAFF.

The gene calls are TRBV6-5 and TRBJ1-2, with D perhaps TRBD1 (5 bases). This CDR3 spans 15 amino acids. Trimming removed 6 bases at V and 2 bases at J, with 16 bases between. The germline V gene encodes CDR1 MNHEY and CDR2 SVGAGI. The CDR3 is CASSSPHRQNYGYTF. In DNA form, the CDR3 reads TGTGCCAGCAGCTCTCCCCATCGACAGAACTATGGCTACACCTTC.

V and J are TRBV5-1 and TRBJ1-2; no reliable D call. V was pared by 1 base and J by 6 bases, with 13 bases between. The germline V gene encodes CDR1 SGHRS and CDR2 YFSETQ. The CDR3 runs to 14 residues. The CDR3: CASSLIQAGHGYTF. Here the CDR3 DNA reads TGCGCCAGCAGCTTGATTCAGGCAGGCCATGGCTACACCTTC.

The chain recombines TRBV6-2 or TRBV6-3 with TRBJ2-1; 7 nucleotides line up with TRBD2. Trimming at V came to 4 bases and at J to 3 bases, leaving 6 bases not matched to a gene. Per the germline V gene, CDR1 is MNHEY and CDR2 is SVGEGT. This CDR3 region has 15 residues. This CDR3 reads CASSSAGAVYNEQFF. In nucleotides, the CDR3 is TGTGCCAGCAGTTCCGCGGGAGCTGTCTACAATGAGCAGTTCTTC.

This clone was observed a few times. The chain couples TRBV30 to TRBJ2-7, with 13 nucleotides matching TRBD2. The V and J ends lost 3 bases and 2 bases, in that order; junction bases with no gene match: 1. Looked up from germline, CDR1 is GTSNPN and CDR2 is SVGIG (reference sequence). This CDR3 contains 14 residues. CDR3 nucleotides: TGTGCCTGGAGGGGGACTAGCGGGACCTACGAGCAGTACTTC. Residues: CAWRGTSGTYEQYF.

CDR3 in DNA: TGTGCCAGCAGAGCGGGGGGGACTAGCGGGAGGTACCCCTACGAGCAGTACTTC. This sequence encodes CASRAGGTSGRYPYEQYF. The rearrangement joins TRBV3-1 (or the pseudogene TRBV3-2) to TRBJ2-7; 15 bases align to TRBD2. The V and J ends lost 6 bases and 2 bases, in that order; junction bases with no gene match: 11. Germline V CDR1 and CDR2: LGHDT, YNNKEL (reference sequence). This CDR3 spans 18 amino acids.

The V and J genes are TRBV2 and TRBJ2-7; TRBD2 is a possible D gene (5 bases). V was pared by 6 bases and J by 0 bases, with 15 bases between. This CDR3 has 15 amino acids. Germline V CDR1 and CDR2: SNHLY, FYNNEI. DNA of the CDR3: TGTGCCAGCAGCCCGGAGGTAGATAGCTCCTACGAGCAGTACTTC. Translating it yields CASSPEVDSSYEQYF.

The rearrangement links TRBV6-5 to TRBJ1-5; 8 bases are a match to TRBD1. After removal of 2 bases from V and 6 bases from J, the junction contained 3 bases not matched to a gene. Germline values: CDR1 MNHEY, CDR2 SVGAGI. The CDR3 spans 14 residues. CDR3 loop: CASSYARGPQPQHF. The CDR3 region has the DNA TGTGCCAGCAGTTACGCCAGGGGGCCTCAGCCCCAGCATTTT.

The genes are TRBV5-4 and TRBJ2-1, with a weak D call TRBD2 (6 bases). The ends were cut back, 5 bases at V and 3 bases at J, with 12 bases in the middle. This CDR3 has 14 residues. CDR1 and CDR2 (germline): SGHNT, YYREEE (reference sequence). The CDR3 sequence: CASRRETSYNEQFF. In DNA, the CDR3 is TGTGCCAGCAGACGGGAGACTAGCTACAATGAGCAGTTCTTC.

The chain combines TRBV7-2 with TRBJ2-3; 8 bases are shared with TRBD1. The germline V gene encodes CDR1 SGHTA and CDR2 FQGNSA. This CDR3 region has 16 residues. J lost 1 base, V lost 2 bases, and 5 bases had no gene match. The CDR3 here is CASSLQGATRTDTQYF. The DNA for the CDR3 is TGTGCCAGCAGCTTACAGGGGGCCACGCGCACAGATACGCAGTATTTT.

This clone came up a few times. CDR3 coding DNA: TGTGCCAGCAGCTTAGGTGGACTAGCAACGGGCGAGCAGTACTTC. This gives the protein CASSLGGLATGEQYF. This chain connects TRBV7-9 to TRBJ2-7; 8 bases line up with TRBD2. The CDR3 length is 15 residues. V trimming: 1 base; J trimming: 6 bases; junction bases outside the gene matches: 8. CDR1 and CDR2 (germline): SEHNR, FQNEAQ (reference sequence).

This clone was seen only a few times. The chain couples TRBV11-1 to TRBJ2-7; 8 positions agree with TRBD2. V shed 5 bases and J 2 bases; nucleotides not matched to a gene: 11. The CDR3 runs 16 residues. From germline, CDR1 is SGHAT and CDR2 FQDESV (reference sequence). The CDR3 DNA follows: TGTGCCAGCAGCACTCTTAGCGGGGCACCTCCCTACGAGCAGTACTTC. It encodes CASSTLSGAPPYEQYF.

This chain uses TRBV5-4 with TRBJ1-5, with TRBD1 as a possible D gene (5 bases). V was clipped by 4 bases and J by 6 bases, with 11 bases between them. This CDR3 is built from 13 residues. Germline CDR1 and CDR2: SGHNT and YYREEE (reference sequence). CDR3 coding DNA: TGTGCCAGCAGCGACGGGGGGAGTCAGCCCCAGCATTTT. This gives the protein CASSDGGSQPQHF.

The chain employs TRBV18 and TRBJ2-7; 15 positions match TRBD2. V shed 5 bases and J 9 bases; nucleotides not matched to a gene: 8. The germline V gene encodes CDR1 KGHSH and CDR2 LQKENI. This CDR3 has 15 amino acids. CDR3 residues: CASSIGTSGRQVQYF. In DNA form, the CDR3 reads TGTGCCAGCTCAATCGGGACTAGCGGGAGGCAAGTGCAGTACTTC.

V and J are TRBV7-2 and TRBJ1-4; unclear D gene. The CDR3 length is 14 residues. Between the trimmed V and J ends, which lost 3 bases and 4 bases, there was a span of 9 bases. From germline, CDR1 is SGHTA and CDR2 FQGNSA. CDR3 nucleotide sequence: TGTGCCAGCAGCTTGAGCGCCAGTAATGAAAAACTGTTTTTT. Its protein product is CASSLSASNEKLFF.

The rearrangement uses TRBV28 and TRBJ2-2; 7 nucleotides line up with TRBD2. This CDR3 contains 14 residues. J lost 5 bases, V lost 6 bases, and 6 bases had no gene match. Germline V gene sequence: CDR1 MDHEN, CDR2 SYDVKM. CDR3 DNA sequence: TGTGCCAGCAGGGGGGGGAGTCGGACCGGGGAGCTGTTTTTT. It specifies CASRGGSRTGELFF.

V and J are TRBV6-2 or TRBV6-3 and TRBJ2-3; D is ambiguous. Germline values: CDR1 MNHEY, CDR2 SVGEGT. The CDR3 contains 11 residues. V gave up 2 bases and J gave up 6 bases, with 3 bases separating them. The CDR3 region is CASSYQDTQYF. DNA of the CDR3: TGTGCCAGCAGTTACCAGGATACGCAGTATTTT.